The 10 T cell receptor beta chains given below trace back to one sample, sequenced in a study of regulatory T cells in long-lasting Graves disease. As to time point: persistent/refractory GD, antithyroid drugs over 5 years with positive TRAb. TCR sequences were obtained from RNA taken from PBMCs. To make TCR beta libraries, researchers used iRepertoire HTBI primers and Arm-PCR of CDR3 regions. TCRdb called the multiplex PCR reads again in MiXCR, with one record for every CDR3 protein. Of about 460,000 distinct CDR3 sequences in the sample, about 20% were seen once. The sample consisted of peripheral blood mononuclear cells (PBMCs), taken when the disease was refractory, from a patient treated with antithyroid drugs. The receptor set was obtained from a female donor with Graves disease.

This clonotype turned up a few times. The rearrangement joins TRBV19 to TRBJ1-2; TRBD1 matches 9 bases. Germline V gene sequence: CDR1 LNHDA, CDR2 SQIVND (reference sequence). The CDR3 has 13 amino acids. With 3 bases clipped from V and 6 bases from J, the junction kept 2 bases outside the gene matches. CDR3 protein: CASSIGQGNGYTF. The CDR3 coding sequence is TGTGCCAGTAGTATCGGACAGGGGAATGGCTACACCTTC.

This clonotype was seen repeatedly, ten times or more. The rearrangement uses TRBV7-2 and TRBJ2-2; no definite D call. The length of the CDR3 is 13 residues. Germline V gives CDR1 SGHTA, CDR2 FQGNSA. V gave up 5 bases and J gave up 3 bases, with 7 bases separating them. This chain's CDR3 is CASSPRYTGELFF. Written as DNA, the CDR3 is TGTGCCAGCAGCCCTAGATACACCGGGGAGCTGTTTTTT.

The chain links TRBV5-1 to TRBJ1-1; D is unresolved. The germline V and J ends were trimmed by 0 bases and 1 base, with 7 bases remaining between them. Germline-derived CDR1 and CDR2 are SGHRS and YFSETQ. The CDR3 runs 14 residues. The CDR3 loop reads CASSLDPENTEAFF. Written as DNA, the CDR3 is TGCGCCAGCAGCTTGGATCCGGAGAACACTGAAGCTTTCTTT.

V gene TRBV10-3 combines with J gene TRBJ1-2, with 9 bases lining up with TRBD1. Trimming at V came to 2 bases and at J to 3 bases, leaving 7 bases not matched to a gene. CDR1 ENHRY and CDR2 SYGVKD come from the germline V gene. The CDR3 runs 16 residues. The chain's CDR3 is CAISEPRQGGDYGYTF. The CDR3 bases are TGTGCCATCAGTGAGCCACGACAGGGGGGGGACTATGGCTACACCTTC.

This clonotype was seen a few times. V and J are TRBV5-5 and TRBJ1-1, with D possibly matching TRBD1 (5 bases). Germline CDR1 is SGHKS and CDR2 is YYEKEE (reference sequence). This CDR3 comprises 14 residues. Between the trimmed V and J ends, which lost 2 bases and 4 bases, there was a span of 12 bases. The CDR3 here is CASSFVSQGTEAFF. The CDR3 DNA follows: TGTGCCAGCAGCTTTGTCAGCCAGGGCACTGAAGCTTTCTTT.

This clonotype was detected only a few times. The chain combines TRBV7-9 with TRBJ2-2, with 8 bases matching TRBD1. The CDR3 is 16 residues long. Trimming took 1 base from V and 9 from J; bases not matched to a gene: 10. The germline V gene encodes CDR1 SEHNR and CDR2 FQNEAQ (reference sequence). This CDR3 reads CASSLEGTGSRRELFF. The CDR3 nucleotides read TGTGCCAGCAGCTTAGAAGGGACAGGTTCGCGAAGGGAGCTGTTTTTT. The whole variable domain, filled in from reference TRBV7-9 and TRBJ2-2, reads DTGVSQNPRHKITKRGQNVTFRCDPISEHNRLYWYRQTLGQGPEFLTYFQNEAQLEKSRLLSDRFSAERPKGSFSTLEIQRTEQGDSAMYLCASSLEGTGSRRELFFGEGSRLTVL.

This clonotype was observed a handful of times. The V and J genes are TRBV19 and TRBJ2-5; D unresolved. V lost 3 bases, J lost 2 bases, and 7 bases lay in between. The CDR3 is 13 residues long. CDR1 and CDR2 (germline): LNHDA, SQIVND (reference sequence). The CDR3 DNA is TGTGCCAGTAGTATTCAGAGTCAAGAGACCCAGTACTTC. It is translated as CASSIQSQETQYF.

This clonotype showed up many times. The V and J genes are TRBV7-2 and TRBJ1-6; 7 bases match TRBD1. The CDR3 totals 16 residues. Germline CDR1 is SGHTA and CDR2 is FQGNSA. Germline trimming cut 1 base from V and 7 bases from J; bases unmatched to any gene: 7. In DNA form, the CDR3 reads TGTGCCAGCAGCTTAGAGGCAGGGGGAATGAATTCACCCCTCCACTTT. Protein sequence: CASSLEAGGMNSPLHF.

The V call is TRBV7-3, the J call TRBJ1-1, with 7 bases matching TRBD1. The germline CDR1 and CDR2 sequences are SGHTA and FQGTGA. After removal of 6 bases from V and 6 bases from J, the junction contained 13 bases not matched to a gene. The CDR3 contains 15 residues. The CDR3 here is CASRTFDRVVSEAFF. The CDR3 DNA follows: TGTGCCAGCAGGACCTTTGACAGGGTGGTTTCTGAAGCTTTCTTT.

This clonotype was seen at least ten times. The chain combines TRBV12-3 or TRBV12-4 with TRBJ1-2; D remains unclear. Trimming left V 6 bases short and J 4 bases short, with 12 bases between. The CDR3 loop spans 13 amino acids. The DNA for the CDR3 is TGTGCCAGCAGCCTTACCGCACTCTATGGCTACACCTTC. Translating gives CASSLTALYGYTF.